The 28 T cell receptor beta chains below come from one sample, sequenced in a study of blood T cell repertoires in COVID-19. Only in-frame clones appear in the TCRdb table, and some are missing; sequencing was by immunoSEQ multiplex PCR. In the table there are about 87,000 clones, 75% of which are singletons. Sequencing used peripheral blood. The receptors here all came from a woman between 50 and 59 years old with acute or convalescent COVID-19.

The chain has TRBV19 and TRBJ1-2, with 9 positions matching TRBD1. Germline loops: CDR1 LNHDA, CDR2 SQIVND (reference sequence). J was trimmed by 4 bases and V by 6 bases; bases with no gene match: 3. CDR3 length equals 13 residues. The CDR3 DNA reads as TGTGCCAGTAGGGACAGGGGTAGCTATGGCTACACCTTC. Translation gives CASRDRGSYGYTF.

V gene TRBV9 combines with J gene TRBJ1-4; possible D gene TRBD1, 6 bases. Per the germline V gene, CDR1 is SGDLS and CDR2 is YYNGEE. This CDR3 contains 14 residues. Trimming removed 3 bases from V and 8 bases from J, with 14 bases in between. DNA for the CDR3: TGTGCCAGCAGCGCCGGGACAATCCACGAAAAACTGTTTTTT. Translated: CASSAGTIHEKLFF.

To note about this clone: Other DNA variants within this sample encode the same CDR3. V usage is TRBV6-2 or TRBV6-3 and J usage is TRBJ1-2; D is unresolved. CDR3 length equals 13 residues. V gave up 5 bases and J gave up 4 bases, with 11 bases separating them. CDR1 and CDR2 from the germline V gene are MNHEY and SVGEGT. The CDR3 nucleotides read TGTGCCAGCAGTCCAAGCGGGGTCTATGGCTACACCTTC. As protein: CASSPSGVYGYTF.

The chain links TRBV6-6 to TRBJ2-3; D perhaps matches TRBD2 (5 bases). This CDR3 contains 13 residues. CDR1 and CDR2 from the germline V gene are MNHNY and SVGAGI (reference sequence). V was shortened by 8 bases and J by 1 base, with 10 bases between the two germline ends. This CDR3 reads CASAGGRTDTQYF. The CDR3 nucleotides read TGTGCCAGCGCGGGCGGGCGCACAGATACGCAGTATTTT.

The CDR3 DNA sequence: TGTGCCAGCAGCATTGGACAGGGAAGCTATGGCTACACCTTC. This gives the protein CASSIGQGSYGYTF. The chain couples TRBV2 to TRBJ1-2; 8 bases align to TRBD1. V was clipped by 6 bases and J by 4 bases; unmatched bases: 7. The CDR3 is made up of 14 amino acids. Germline-derived CDR1 and CDR2 are SNHLY and FYNNEI.

This sequence joins TRBV6-5 and TRBJ1-1; D gene unclear. The V end lost 2 bases, the J end lost 0 bases, and 7 bases lay between the germline ends. Germline-derived CDR1 and CDR2 are MNHEY and SVGAGI. This CDR3 comprises 14 residues. CDR3 amino acids: CASSYGPMNTEAFF. In DNA form, the CDR3 reads TGTGCCAGCAGTTACGGCCCAATGAACACTGAAGCTTTCTTT.

This clone has only a few counts. The DNA of the CDR3 is TGTGCCATCGGGCAGGGCGGAGGCTACACCTTC. This gives the protein CAIGQGGGYTF. The V gene is TRBV10-3, the J gene TRBJ1-2; the D gene is possibly TRBD1 (5 bases). Germline V gene sequence: CDR1 ENHRY, CDR2 SYGVKD. Between the trimmed V and J ends, which lost 8 bases and 8 bases, there was a span of 12 bases. The CDR3 contains 11 residues.

This CDR3 is CASAPEQGTNYGYTF. The CDR3 region has the DNA TGTGCCAGCGCGCCAGAACAGGGGACTAACTATGGCTACACCTTC. The rearrangement uses TRBV11-1 and TRBJ1-2, with 7 bases lining up with TRBD1. The trim removed 8 bases at V and 0 bases at J, leaving 9 bases unmatched. CDR3 size: 15 residues. The V gene's germline CDR1 is SGHAT and CDR2 FQDESV (reference sequence).

The chain combines TRBV7-2 with TRBJ1-1, with TRBD1 matching 10 bases. The V gene end was trimmed by 2 bases and the J gene end by 5 bases; junction bases not matched to a gene: 8. Looked up from germline, CDR1 is SGHTA and CDR2 is FQGNSA. The CDR3 contains 16 residues. The CDR3 protein is CASSLLPGQGGTEAFF. For the CDR3, the DNA is TGTGCCAGCAGCTTACTTCCCGGACAGGGGGGAACTGAAGCTTTCTTT.

Here the CDR3 DNA reads TGCGCCAGCAGCTCCGGACTAGCTTCCACAGATACGCAGTATTTT. It encodes CASSSGLASTDTQYF. V usage is TRBV5-1 and J usage is TRBJ2-3, with 8 bases lining up with TRBD2. The germline V gene encodes CDR1 SGHRS and CDR2 YFSETQ. V was clipped by 3 bases and J by 2 bases; unmatched bases: 5. The CDR3 spans 15 residues. Filled out from reference TRBV5-1 and TRBJ2-3, the complete variable domain reads KAGVTQTPRYLIKTRGQQVTLSCSPISGHRSVSWYQQTPGQGLQFLFEYFSETQRNKGNFPGRFSGRQFSNSRSEMNVSTLELGDSALYLCASSSGLASTDTQYFGPGTRLTVL.

The chain carries TRBV5-6 and TRBJ1-6; D not resolved. V lost 1 base to trimming and J lost 8 bases, with 7 bases between them. The CDR3 runs 13 residues. Germline CDR1 SGHDT, CDR2 YYEEEE. This CDR3 reads CASSLNRDSPLHF. CDR3 DNA sequence: TGTGCCAGCAGCTTGAATCGGGATTCACCCCTCCACTTT.

Only one count was recorded for this clone. This rearrangement joins TRBV5-1 to TRBJ2-1, with 8 bases fitting TRBD1. The CDR3 sequence is 17 residues long. Trimming removed 0 bases from V and 2 bases from J; junction bases left unmatched: 7. Germline assignment: CDR1 SGHRS and CDR2 YFSETQ. The CDR3 spells CASSLAFLGQAYNEQFF. The CDR3 region has the DNA TGCGCCAGCAGCTTGGCCTTTTTGGGACAGGCCTACAATGAGCAGTTCTTC.

This chain uses TRBV7-2 with TRBJ2-7; 8 bases are a match to TRBD1. With V trimmed by 0 bases and J by 2 bases, 3 bases remained unmatched. Germline V gene sequence: CDR1 SGHTA, CDR2 FQGNSA. This CDR3 region has 15 residues. CDR3 in DNA: TGTGCCAGCAGCTTAGCTCAGGGGGCTGCCTACGAGCAGTACTTC. Translation gives CASSLAQGAAYEQYF.

The J gene is TRBJ1-2, the V gene TRBV5-6, with a tentative D call TRBD1 (6 bases). The germline gives CDR1 SGHDT, CDR2 YYEEEE. Trimming removed 3 bases from V and 7 bases from J, with 28 bases in between. This CDR3 comprises 18 residues. The CDR3 DNA is TGTGCCAGCAGCTCCCCTCACTTGGACAGAGCGACAGATGCTGGCTACACCTTC. Protein: CASSSPHLDRATDAGYTF.

As for this clone: Other nucleotide sequences from this sample produce the same CDR3. The chain has TRBV28 and TRBJ1-5; 10 bases are shared with TRBD1. CDR1 and CDR2 (germline): MDHEN, SYDVKM. The V gene end was trimmed by 4 bases and the J gene end by 7 bases; junction bases not matched to a gene: 4. CDR3 length: 14 residues. The CDR3 sequence: CASSSRTGGQPQHF. CDR3 sequence (DNA): TGTGCCAGCAGTTCACGGACAGGGGGGCAGCCCCAGCATTTT.

This clone was detected only a few times. J is TRBJ1-5 and V is TRBV28; 7 bases match TRBD1. Trimming took 6 bases from V and 7 from J; bases not matched to a gene: 6. The CDR3 sequence is 13 residues long. Germline V lookup: CDR1 MDHEN, CDR2 SYDVKM. CDR3 nucleotide sequence: TGTGCCAGCAGCGACAGGGCCAAACAGCCCCAGCATTTT. Translating gives CASSDRAKQPQHF.

The chain is built from TRBV28 and TRBJ1-6, with TRBD1 as a possible D gene (5 bases). The CDR3 contains 15 residues. Trimming pared 3 bases from V and 6 bases from J, leaving 12 bases between. The germline gives CDR1 MDHEN, CDR2 SYDVKM. The CDR3 nucleotides are TGTGCCAGCAGTTTGAACGGGGGACCTAATTCACCCCTCCACTTT. Translation gives CASSLNGGPNSPLHF.

The J gene is TRBJ1-6, the V gene TRBV3-1 (or the pseudogene TRBV3-2); D remains unclear. The CDR3 covers 15 residues. V lost 0 bases and J lost 8, with 11 bases in between. Germline assignment: CDR1 LGHDT and CDR2 YNNKEL (reference sequence). The CDR3 loop reads CASSQDPGTHSPLHF. The CDR3 DNA follows: TGTGCCAGCAGCCAAGATCCGGGTACTCATTCACCCCTCCACTTT.

The chain carries TRBV7-2 and TRBJ2-2; D ambiguous. Germline V lookup: CDR1 SGHTA, CDR2 FQGNSA. V gave up 8 bases and J gave up 6 bases, with 16 bases separating them. The CDR3 covers 14 residues. The CDR3 is CASGRDRLAGELFF. The DNA of the CDR3 is TGTGCCAGCGGAAGAGATCGACTGGCCGGGGAGCTGTTTTTT.

The V and J genes are TRBV19 and TRBJ2-7; no reliable D call. Germline CDR1 and CDR2: LNHDA and SQIVND (reference sequence). CDR3 length equals 13 residues. V was trimmed by 3 bases and J by 6 bases, leaving 12 bases between them. The CDR3 bases are TGTGCCAGTAGTATCCGGCTAGACTCCGAGCAGTACTTC. This encodes CASSIRLDSEQYF.

The chain couples TRBV19 to TRBJ1-2; 7 bases align to TRBD1. This CDR3 has 15 residues. Germline V gene data show CDR1 as LNHDA and CDR2 as SQIVND (reference sequence). Unmatched junction bases numbered 9, after V lost 8 bases and J lost 0 bases. As DNA, the CDR3 is TGTGCCAGTGTCCGGGACAGCGCTACTAACTATGGCTACACCTTC. It codes for CASVRDSATNYGYTF.

The V and J genes are TRBV30 and TRBJ1-6; unclear D gene. This CDR3 has 17 residues. Germline V gene data show CDR1 as GTSNPN and CDR2 as SVGIG (reference sequence). Trimming stripped 1 base from V and 0 bases from J, with 13 bases between. CDR3 sequence (DNA): TGTGCCTGGAGTGCTCAGCGAACGAGCTCCTATAATTCACCCCTCCACTTT. It specifies CAWSAQRTSSYNSPLHF.

This clone has more than one count but fewer than ten. V usage is TRBV7-9 and J usage is TRBJ1-2, with 10 bases matching TRBD1. V lost 4 bases and J lost 4; bases outside the gene matches: 6. Germline V gene lookup returns CDR1 SEHNR and CDR2 FQNEAQ (reference sequence). The CDR3 has 15 amino acids. The CDR3 nucleotides are TGTGCCAGCAGCTCCGGGACAGGGGAGGCCTATGGCTACACCTTC. Translated, it gives CASSSGTGEAYGYTF.

The chain is built from TRBV4-1 and TRBJ2-4; the match to TRBD1 covers 10 bases. V lost 1 base and J lost 1; bases outside the gene matches: 1. The CDR3 is 16 amino acids. Germline loops: CDR1 MGHRA, CDR2 YSYEKL. For the CDR3, the DNA is TGCGCCAGCAGCCAAGGGGGACAGGGGGCCAAAAACATTCAGTACTTC. It codes for CASSQGGQGAKNIQYF.

The V call is TRBV12-3 or TRBV12-4, the J call TRBJ1-4; no reliable D call. CDR3 length: 12 residues. Trimming left V 6 bases short and J 7 bases short, with 9 bases between. The CDR3 region is CASSPDSEKLFF. The CDR3 DNA follows: TGTGCCAGCAGCCCAGATTCTGAAAAACTGTTTTTT.

CDR3 loop: CASSIEGRGRKSSNYGYTF. DNA for the CDR3: TGTGCCAGTAGTATAGAGGGGCGCGGCAGGAAGTCCTCTAACTATGGCTACACCTTC. The chain combines TRBV19 with TRBJ1-2; a possible D gene is TRBD1 (5 bases). Trimming pared 0 bases from V and 0 bases from J, leaving 20 bases between. The CDR3 has 19 amino acids. Germline V gives CDR1 LNHDA, CDR2 SQIVND (reference sequence).

The chain recombines TRBV5-1 with TRBJ1-2; D gene unclear. Trimming removed 4 bases from V and 5 bases from J, with 9 bases in between. Germline V CDR1 and CDR2: SGHRS, YFSETQ. This CDR3 is 12 amino acids long. The CDR3 bases are TGCGCCAGCAGCCTGGACGGTTATGGCTACACCTTC. This encodes CASSLDGYGYTF.

The chain links TRBV6-5 to TRBJ1-6; TRBD1 might be the D (6 bases). In germline, CDR1 is MNHEY, CDR2 SVGAGI. This CDR3 region has 13 residues. V was trimmed by 9 bases and J by 6 bases, leaving 12 bases between them. CDR3 amino acids: CASNKDSNSPLHF. The CDR3 nucleotides read TGTGCCAGTAATAAGGACAGTAATTCACCCCTCCACTTT.